This paragraph reports one T cell receptor beta chain. The antigen remains unidentified. The data stem from a study of OX40 agonist ivuxolimab in advanced cancers. Study-level information: Having had anti-PD-1, anti-PD-L1 or anti-CTLA-4 therapy before was allowed, and approximately 40% had some.

Germline V CDR1 and CDR2: SGHTA, FQGNSA. Trimming stripped 2 bases from V and 0 bases from J, with 10 bases between. This CDR3 is built from 15 residues. Clones were sequenced by immunoSEQ multiplex PCR, and TCRdb holds only the in-frame ones, with some missing. The sample contains 23,000 or so clones, roughly 78% of which appear only once. Notes on the study in general: Expanded clones were, on average, more numerous among CD8+ T cells than CD4+. With doses of 0.1-3.0 mg/kg, partial responders showed among the lowest clonal expansion.

This specimen was CD4+ or CD8+ T cells sorted from blood, taken in a trial of the OX40 agonist ivuxolimab. The chain recombines TRBV7-2 with TRBJ2-5, with D perhaps being TRBD1 or TRBD2 (6 bases each). The clonotype originates from an adult with an advanced solid tumor such as melanoma, head and neck, liver or kidney cancer. The DNA of the CDR3 is TGTGCCAGCAGCTTATTCGGGGGCAACCAAGAGACCCAGTACTTC. Its translation: CASSLFGGNQETQYF.